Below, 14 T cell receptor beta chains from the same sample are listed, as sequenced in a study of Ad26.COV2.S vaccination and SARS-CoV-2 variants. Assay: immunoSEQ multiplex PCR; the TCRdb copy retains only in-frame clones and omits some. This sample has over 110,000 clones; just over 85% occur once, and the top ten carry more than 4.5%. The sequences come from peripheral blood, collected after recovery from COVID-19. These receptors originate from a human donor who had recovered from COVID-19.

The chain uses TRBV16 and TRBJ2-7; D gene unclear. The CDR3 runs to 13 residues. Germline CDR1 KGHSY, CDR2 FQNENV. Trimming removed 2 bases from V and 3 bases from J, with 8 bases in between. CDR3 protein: CASSQLYNYEQYF. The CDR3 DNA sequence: TGTGCCAGCAGCCAACTTTACAACTACGAGCAGTACTTC.

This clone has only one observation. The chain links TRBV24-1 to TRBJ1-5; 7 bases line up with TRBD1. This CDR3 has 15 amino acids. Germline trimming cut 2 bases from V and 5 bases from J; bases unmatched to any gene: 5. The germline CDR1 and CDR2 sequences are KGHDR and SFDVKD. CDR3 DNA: TGTGCCACCAGTGATTCGAGGACAGGCCATCAGCCCCAGCATTTT. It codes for CATSDSRTGHQPQHF.

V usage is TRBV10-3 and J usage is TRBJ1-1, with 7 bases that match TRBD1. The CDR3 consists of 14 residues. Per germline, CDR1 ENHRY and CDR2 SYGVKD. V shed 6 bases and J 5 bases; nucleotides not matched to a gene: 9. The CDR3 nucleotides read TGTGCCATCAGGATTACAGGGGAAGGAACTGAAGCTTTCTTT. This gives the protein CAIRITGEGTEAFF.

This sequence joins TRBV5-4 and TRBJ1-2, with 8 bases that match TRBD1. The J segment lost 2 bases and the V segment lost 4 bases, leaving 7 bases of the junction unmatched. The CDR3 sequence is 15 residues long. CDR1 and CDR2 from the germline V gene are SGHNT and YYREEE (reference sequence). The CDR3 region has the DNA TGTGCCAGCAGCCCCAGGACAGGGACCAACTATGGCTACACCTTC. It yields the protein CASSPRTGTNYGYTF.

CDR3 DNA sequence: TGTGCCAGCAGCTTAACAGGCGATACGCAGTATTTT. Residues: CASSLTGDTQYF. J is TRBJ2-3 and V is TRBV7-9, with a weak D call TRBD1 (5 bases). The CDR3 is 12 amino acids. The V and J ends lost 2 bases and 6 bases respectively, with 6 bases between them. Germline CDR1 SEHNR, CDR2 FQNEAQ (reference sequence).

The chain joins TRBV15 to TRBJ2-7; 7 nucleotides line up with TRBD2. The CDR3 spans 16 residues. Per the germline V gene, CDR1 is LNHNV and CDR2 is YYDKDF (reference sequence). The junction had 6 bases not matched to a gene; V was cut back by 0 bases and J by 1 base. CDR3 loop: CATSRDRAGVSYEQYF. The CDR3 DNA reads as TGTGCCACCAGCAGAGATAGGGCGGGGGTATCCTACGAGCAGTACTTC.

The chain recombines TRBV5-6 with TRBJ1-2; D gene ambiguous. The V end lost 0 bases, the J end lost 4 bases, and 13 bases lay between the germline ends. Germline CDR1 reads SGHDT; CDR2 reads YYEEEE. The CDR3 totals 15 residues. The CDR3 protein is CASSLAVGEIYGYTF. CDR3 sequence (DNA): TGTGCCAGCAGCTTGGCGGTCGGGGAAATCTATGGCTACACCTTC. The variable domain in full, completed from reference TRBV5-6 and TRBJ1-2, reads DAGVTQSPTHLIKTRGQQVTLRCSPKSGHDTVSWYQQALGQGPQFIFQYYEEEERQRGNFPDRFSGHQFPNYSSELNVNALLLGDSALYLCASSLAVGEIYGYTFGSGTRLTVV.

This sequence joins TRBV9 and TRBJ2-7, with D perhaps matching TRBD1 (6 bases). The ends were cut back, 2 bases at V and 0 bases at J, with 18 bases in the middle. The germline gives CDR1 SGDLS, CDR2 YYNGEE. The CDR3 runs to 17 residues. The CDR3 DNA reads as TGTGCCAGCAGCGTCATATCCAGGGGTAAAGGCTCCTACGAGCAGTACTTC. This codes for CASSVISRGKGSYEQYF. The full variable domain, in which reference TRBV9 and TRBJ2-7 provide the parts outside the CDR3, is DSGVTQTPKHLITATGQRVTLRCSPRSGDLSVYWYQQSLDQGLQFLIQYYNGEERAKGNILERFSAQQFPDLHSELNLSSLELGDSALYFCASSVISRGKGSYEQYFGPGTRLTVT.

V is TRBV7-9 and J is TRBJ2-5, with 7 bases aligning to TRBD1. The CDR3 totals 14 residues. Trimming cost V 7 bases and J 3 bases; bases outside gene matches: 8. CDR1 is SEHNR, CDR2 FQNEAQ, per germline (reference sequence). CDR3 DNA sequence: TGTGCCAGCACCCCTTGGGGGACAGAAGAGACCCAGTACTTC. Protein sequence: CASTPWGTEETQYF.

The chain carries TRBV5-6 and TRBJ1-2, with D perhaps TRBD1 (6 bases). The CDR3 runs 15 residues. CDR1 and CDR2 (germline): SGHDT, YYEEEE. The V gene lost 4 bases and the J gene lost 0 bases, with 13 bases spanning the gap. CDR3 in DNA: TGTGCCAGCAGCCCACAGGGCCTCCCTAACTATGGCTACACCTTC. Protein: CASSPQGLPNYGYTF.

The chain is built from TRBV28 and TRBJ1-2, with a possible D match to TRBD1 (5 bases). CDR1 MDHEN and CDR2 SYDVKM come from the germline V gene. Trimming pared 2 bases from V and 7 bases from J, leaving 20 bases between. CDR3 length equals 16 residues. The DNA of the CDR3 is TGTGCCAGCAGTTTAGAGTTGGCAGGGAAGAGGGGTGGCTACACCTTC. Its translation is CASSLELAGKRGGYTF.

CDR3 coding DNA: TGTGCCAGTAGTATGCAAGTGAGCGGGGAGAGCTCCTACAATGAGCAGTTCTTC. Protein: CASSMQVSGESSYNEQFF. This sequence joins TRBV19 and TRBJ2-1, with TRBD2 identical over 7 bases. Trimming took 3 bases from V and 0 from J; bases not matched to a gene: 11. Germline CDR1 and CDR2: LNHDA and SQIVND (reference sequence). This CDR3 has 18 amino acids.

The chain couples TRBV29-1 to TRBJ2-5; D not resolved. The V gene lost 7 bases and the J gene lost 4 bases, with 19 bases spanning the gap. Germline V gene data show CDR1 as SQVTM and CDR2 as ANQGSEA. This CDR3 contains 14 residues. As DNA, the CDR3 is TGCAGCGCCCCCGGCCCTGGCCCTGGAGAGACCCAGTACTTC. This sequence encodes CSAPGPGPGETQYF.

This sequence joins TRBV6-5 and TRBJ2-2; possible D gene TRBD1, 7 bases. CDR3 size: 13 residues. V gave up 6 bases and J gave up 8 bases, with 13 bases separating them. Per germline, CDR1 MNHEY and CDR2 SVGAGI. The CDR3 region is CASREGAAGELFF. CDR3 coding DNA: TGTGCCAGCAGGGAGGGGGCAGCTGGGGAGCTGTTTTTT.